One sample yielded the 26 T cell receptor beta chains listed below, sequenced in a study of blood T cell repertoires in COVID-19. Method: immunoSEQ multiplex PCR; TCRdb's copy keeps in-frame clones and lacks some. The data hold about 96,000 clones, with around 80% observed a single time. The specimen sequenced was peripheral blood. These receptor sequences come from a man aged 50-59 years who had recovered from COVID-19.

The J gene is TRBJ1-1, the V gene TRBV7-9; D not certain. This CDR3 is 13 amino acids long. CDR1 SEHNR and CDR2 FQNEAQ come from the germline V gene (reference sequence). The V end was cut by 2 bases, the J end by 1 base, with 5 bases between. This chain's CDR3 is CASSLSGNTEAFF. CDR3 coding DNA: TGTGCCAGCAGCTTAAGCGGGAACACTGAAGCTTTCTTT. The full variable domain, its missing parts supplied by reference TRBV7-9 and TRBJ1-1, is DTGVSQNPRHKITKRGQNVTFRCDPISEHNRLYWYRQTLGQGPEFLTYFQNEAQLEKSRLLSDRFSAERPKGSFSTLEIQRTEQGDSAMYLCASSLSGNTEAFFGQGTRLTVV.

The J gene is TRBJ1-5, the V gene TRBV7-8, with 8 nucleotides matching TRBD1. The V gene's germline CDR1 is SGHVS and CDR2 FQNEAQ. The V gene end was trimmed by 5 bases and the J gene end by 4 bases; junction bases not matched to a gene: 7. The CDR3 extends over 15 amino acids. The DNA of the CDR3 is TGTGCCAGCAGCCCGCGGACAGGGCGGAATCAGCCCCAGCATTTT. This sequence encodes CASSPRTGRNQPQHF.

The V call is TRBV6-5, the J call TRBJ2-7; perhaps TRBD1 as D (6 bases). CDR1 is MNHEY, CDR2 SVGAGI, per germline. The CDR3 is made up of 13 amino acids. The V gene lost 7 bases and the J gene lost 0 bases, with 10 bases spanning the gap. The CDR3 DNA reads TGTGCCAGCATAGGGGGACCCTCCTACGAGCAGTACTTC. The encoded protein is CASIGGPSYEQYF.

CDR3 region: CASSPPHGRGYNEQFF. In DNA, the CDR3 is TGTGCCAGCAGTCCCCCCCACGGGAGGGGGTACAATGAGCAGTTCTTC. V gene TRBV28 combines with J gene TRBJ2-1; 8 nucleotides agree with TRBD2. CDR3 size: 16 residues. Germline V lookup: CDR1 MDHEN, CDR2 SYDVKM. V shed 5 bases and J 4 bases; nucleotides not matched to a gene: 10.

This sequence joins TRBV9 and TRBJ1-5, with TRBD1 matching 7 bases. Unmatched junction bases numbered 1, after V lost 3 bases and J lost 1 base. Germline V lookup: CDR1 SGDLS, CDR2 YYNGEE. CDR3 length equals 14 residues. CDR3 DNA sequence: TGTGCCAGCAGCGGAGGGGGCAGCAATCAGCCCCAGCATTTT. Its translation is CASSGGGSNQPQHF. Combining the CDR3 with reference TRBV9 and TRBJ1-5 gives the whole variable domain DSGVTQTPKHLITATGQRVTLRCSPRSGDLSVYWYQQSLDQGLQFLIQYYNGEERAKGNILERFSAQQFPDLHSELNLSSLELGDSALYFCASSGGGSNQPQHFGDGTRLSIL.

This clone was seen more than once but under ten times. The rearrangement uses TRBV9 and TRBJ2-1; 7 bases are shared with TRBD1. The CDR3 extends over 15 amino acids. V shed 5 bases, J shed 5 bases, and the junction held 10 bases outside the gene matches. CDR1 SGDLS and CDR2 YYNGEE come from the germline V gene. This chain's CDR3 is CASRERDSLNNEQFF. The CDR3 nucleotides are TGTGCCAGCAGGGAAAGGGACAGTCTAAACAATGAGCAGTTCTTC.

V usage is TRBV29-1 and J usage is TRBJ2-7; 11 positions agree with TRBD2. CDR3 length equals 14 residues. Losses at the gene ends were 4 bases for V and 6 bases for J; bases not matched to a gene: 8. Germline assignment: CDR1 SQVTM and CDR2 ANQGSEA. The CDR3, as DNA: TGCAGCGTTGGAGTACTAGCGGGAGCAGGCGAGCAGTACTTC. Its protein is CSVGVLAGAGEQYF.

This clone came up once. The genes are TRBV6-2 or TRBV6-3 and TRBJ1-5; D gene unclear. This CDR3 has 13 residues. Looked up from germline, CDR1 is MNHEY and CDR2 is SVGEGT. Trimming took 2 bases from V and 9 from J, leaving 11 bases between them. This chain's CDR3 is CASSYEAQWPQHF. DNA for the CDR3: TGTGCCAGCAGTTACGAAGCCCAATGGCCCCAGCATTTT.

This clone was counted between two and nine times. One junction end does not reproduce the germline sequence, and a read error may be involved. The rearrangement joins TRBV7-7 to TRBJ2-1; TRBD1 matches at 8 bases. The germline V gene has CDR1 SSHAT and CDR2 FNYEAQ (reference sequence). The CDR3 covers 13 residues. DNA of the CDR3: TGTGCTAGCAGCTTTGACAGGGGTAATGAGCAGTTCTTC. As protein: CASSFDRGNEQFF.

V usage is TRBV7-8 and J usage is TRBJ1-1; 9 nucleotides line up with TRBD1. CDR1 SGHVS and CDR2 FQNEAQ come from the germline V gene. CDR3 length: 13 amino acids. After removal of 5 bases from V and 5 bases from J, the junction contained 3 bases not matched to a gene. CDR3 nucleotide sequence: TGTGCCAGCAGCCGAGGACAGGGGACTGAAGCTTTCTTT. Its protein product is CASSRGQGTEAFF. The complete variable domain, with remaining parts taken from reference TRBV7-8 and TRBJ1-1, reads GAGVSQSPRYKVAKRGQDVALRCDPISGHVSLFWYQQALGQGPEFLTYFQNEAQLDKSGLPSDRFFAERPEGSVSTLKIQRTQQEDSAVYLCASSRGQGTEAFFGQGTRLTVV.

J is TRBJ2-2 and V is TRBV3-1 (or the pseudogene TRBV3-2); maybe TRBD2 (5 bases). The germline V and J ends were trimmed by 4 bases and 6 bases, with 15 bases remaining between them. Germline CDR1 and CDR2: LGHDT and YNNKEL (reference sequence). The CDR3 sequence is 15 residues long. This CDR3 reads CASSRSTLGAGELFF. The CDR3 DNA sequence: TGTGCCAGCAGCCGGTCGACCTTGGGAGCCGGGGAGCTGTTTTTT.

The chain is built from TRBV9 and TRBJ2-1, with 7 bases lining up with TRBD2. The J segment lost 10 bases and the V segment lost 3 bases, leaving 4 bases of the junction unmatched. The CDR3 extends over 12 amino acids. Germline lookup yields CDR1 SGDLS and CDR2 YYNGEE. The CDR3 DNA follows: TGTGCCAGCAGCGCCACGGGAGGCGAGCAGTTCTTC. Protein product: CASSATGGEQFF. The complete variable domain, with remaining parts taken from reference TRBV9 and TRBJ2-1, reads DSGVTQTPKHLITATGQRVTLRCSPRSGDLSVYWYQQSLDQGLQFLIQYYNGEERAKGNILERFSAQQFPDLHSELNLSSLELGDSALYFCASSATGGEQFFGPGTRLTVL.

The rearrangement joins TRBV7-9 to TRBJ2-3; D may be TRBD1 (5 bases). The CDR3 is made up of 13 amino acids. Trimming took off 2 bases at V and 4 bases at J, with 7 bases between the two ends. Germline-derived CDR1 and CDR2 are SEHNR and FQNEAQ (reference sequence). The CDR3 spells CASSLWGADTQYF. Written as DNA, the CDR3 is TGTGCCAGCAGCTTATGGGGCGCAGATACGCAGTATTTT.

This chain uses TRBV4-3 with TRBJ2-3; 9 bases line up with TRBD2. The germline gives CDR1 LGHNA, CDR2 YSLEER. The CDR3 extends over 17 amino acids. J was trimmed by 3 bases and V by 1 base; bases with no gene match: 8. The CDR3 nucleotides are TGCGCCAGCAGCCAAGCTCGACGCGGGAGGGCAACAGATACGCAGTATTTT. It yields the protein CASSQARRGRATDTQYF.

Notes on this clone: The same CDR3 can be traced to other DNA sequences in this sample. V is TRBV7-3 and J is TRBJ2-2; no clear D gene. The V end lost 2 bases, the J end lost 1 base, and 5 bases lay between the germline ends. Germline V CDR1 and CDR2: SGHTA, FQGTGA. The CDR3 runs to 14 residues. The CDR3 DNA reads TGTGCCAGCAGCTTATCCGGGAACACCGGGGAGCTGTTTTTT. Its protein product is CASSLSGNTGELFF.

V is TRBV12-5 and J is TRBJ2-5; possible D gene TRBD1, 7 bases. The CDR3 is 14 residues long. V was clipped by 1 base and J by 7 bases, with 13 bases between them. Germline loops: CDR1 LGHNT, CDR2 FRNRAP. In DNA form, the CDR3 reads TGTGCTAGTGGTTTGGCAGGGGGGATGGGGACCCAGTACTTC. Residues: CASGLAGGMGTQYF.

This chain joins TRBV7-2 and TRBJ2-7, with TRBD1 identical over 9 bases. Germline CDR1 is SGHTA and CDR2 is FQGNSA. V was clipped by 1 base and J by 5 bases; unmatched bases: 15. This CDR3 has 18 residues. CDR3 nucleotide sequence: TGTGCCAGCAGCTTAGGTAGTTTTGGAAACAGGGGGCGGCACGAGCAGTACTTC. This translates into CASSLGSFGNRGRHEQYF.

CDR3 sequence (DNA): TGTGCCAGCAGCTTACGACAGGGGGTCGGCAATCAGCCCCAGCATTTT. Amino acid sequence: CASSLRQGVGNQPQHF. This chain joins TRBV5-8 and TRBJ1-5; 9 nucleotides align to TRBD1. This CDR3 contains 16 residues. Germline trimming cut 2 bases from V and 2 bases from J; bases unmatched to any gene: 5. Germline CDR1 SGHTS, CDR2 YDEGEE.

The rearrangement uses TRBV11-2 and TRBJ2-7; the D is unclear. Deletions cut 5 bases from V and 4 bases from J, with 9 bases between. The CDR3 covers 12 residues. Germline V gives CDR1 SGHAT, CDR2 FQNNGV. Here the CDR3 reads CASSRDSYEQYF. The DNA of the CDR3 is TGTGCCAGCAGCCGCGATTCATACGAGCAGTACTTC.

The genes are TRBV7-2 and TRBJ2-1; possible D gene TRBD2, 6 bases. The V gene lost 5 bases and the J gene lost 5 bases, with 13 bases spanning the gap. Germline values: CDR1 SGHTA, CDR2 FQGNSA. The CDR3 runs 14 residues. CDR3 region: CASSLGLQNNEQFF. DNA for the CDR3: TGTGCCAGCAGCCTGGGACTTCAAAACAATGAGCAGTTCTTC. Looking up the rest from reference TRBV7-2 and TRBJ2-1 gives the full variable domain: GAGVSQSPSNKVTEKGKDVELRCDPISGHTALYWYRQSLGQGLEFLIYFQGNSAPDKSGLPSDRFSAERTGGSVSTLTIQRTQQEDSAVYLCASSLGLQNNEQFFGPGTRLTVL.

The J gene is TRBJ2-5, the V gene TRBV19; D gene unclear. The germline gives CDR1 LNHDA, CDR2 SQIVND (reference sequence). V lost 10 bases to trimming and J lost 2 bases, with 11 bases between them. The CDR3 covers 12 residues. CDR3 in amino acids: CATESRQETQYF. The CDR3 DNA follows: TGTGCCACCGAATCCCGGCAAGAGACCCAGTACTTC.

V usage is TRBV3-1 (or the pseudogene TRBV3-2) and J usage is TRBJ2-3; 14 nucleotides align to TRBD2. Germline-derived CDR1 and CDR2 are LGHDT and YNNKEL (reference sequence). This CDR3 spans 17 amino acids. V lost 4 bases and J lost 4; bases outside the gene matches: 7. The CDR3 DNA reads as TGTGCCAGCAGCCCGCGACTAGCGGGGGGGCAGGCAGATACGCAGTATTTT. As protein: CASSPRLAGGQADTQYF.

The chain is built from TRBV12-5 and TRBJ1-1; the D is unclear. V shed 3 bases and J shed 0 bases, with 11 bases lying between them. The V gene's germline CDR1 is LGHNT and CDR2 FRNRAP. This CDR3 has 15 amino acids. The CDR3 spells CASGLNEGLNTEAFF. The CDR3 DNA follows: TGTGCTAGTGGTTTAAACGAGGGTTTGAACACTGAAGCTTTCTTT.

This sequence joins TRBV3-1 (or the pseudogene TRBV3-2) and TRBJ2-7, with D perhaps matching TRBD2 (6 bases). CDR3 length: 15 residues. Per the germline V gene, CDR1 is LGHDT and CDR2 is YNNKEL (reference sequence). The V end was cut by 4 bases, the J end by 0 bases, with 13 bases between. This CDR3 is CASSRGTRSSYEQYF. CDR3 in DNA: TGTGCCAGCAGCCGCGGGACTCGGAGCTCCTACGAGCAGTACTTC.

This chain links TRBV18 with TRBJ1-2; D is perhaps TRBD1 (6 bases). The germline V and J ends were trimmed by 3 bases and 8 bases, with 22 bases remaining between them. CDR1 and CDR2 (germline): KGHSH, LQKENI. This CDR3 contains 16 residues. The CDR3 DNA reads TGTGCCAGCTCACCCACGGAAGGAAACAGGGTACACGGCTACACCTTC. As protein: CASSPTEGNRVHGYTF.

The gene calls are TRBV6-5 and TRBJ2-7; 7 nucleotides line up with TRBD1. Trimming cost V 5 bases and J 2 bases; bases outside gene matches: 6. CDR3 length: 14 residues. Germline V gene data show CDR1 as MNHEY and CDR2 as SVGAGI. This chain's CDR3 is CASSQPDRPYEQYF. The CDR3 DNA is TGTGCCAGCAGTCAACCGGACAGGCCCTACGAGCAGTACTTC.